A single sample gave rise to the 5 T cell receptor beta chains below, sequenced in a study of molecular identifiers for immune sequencing clone quantification. TCRdb called the PCR reads again in MiXCR, with one record for every CDR3 protein. The sample contains approximately 36,000 distinct CDR3 sequences, approximately 18% of which appear only once. The sequenced sample consisted of naive CD8+ T cells from blood, with Jurkat cell RNA spiked in. Documented subset: FACS-sorted CD8+CD4-CCR7+CD45RA+ naive T cells. The source of these receptors is a human donor in good health. Some libraries in this study had Jurkat cell RNA spiked in.

The CDR3 coding sequence is TGCGGCGCAGGACCACAGGGGTCAACCAAAAACATTCAGTACTTC. Translation gives CGAGPQGSTKNIQYF. The chain links TRBV29-1 to TRBJ2-4; the match to TRBD1 covers 7 bases. The CDR3 has 15 residues. In germline, CDR1 is SQVTM, CDR2 ANQGSEA.

This clonotype was observed many times. The chain combines TRBV4-3 with TRBJ2-7, with TRBD2 matching over 12 bases. Germline values: CDR1 LGHNA, CDR2 YSLEER. Trimming removed 1 base from V and 6 bases from J; junction bases left unmatched: 4. The CDR3 totals 15 residues. The CDR3 DNA reads as TGCGCCAGCAGCCAAGGGGTACTAGCGGGAGGCGAGCAGTACTTC. Its protein is CASSQGVLAGGEQYF.

This chain connects TRBV5-5 to TRBJ2-7; D may correspond to TRBD1 or TRBD2 (5 bases each). Germline-derived CDR1 and CDR2 are SGHKS and YYEKEE (reference sequence). The CDR3 extends over 15 amino acids. V dropped 4 bases and J dropped 0 bases, with 14 bases sitting between them. In DNA form, the CDR3 reads TGTGCCAGCAGCGGCCGGGACGGCATCTCCTACGAGCAGTACTTC. Its protein product is CASSGRDGISYEQYF.

This clonotype was seen at least ten times. The V and J genes are TRBV28 and TRBJ2-3; TRBD2 matches 10 bases. The CDR3 is 15 residues long. Germline values: CDR1 MDHEN, CDR2 SYDVKM. V gave up 2 bases and J gave up 4 bases; unmatched junction bases: 3. The CDR3 loop is CASSLLAGVSDTQYF. DNA of the CDR3: TGTGCCAGCAGTTTACTAGCGGGAGTTTCAGATACGCAGTATTTT. Supplemented by reference TRBV28 and TRBJ2-3, the full variable domain reads DVKVTQSSRYLVKRTGEKVFLECVQDMDHENMFWYRQDPGLGLRLIYFSYDVKMKEKGDIPEGYSVSREKKERFSLILESASTNQTSMYLCASSLLAGVSDTQYFGPGTRLTVL.

This clonotype showed up many times. The rearrangement uses TRBV7-2 and TRBJ2-7, with D possibly matching TRBD2 (6 bases). The CDR3 spans 17 residues. V gave up 5 bases and J gave up 6 bases, with 26 bases separating them. Germline V lookup: CDR1 SGHTA, CDR2 FQGNSA. In DNA, the CDR3 is TGTGCCAGCAGCCTGCTCCGACTAGTTTCTCCGGGCTTCGAGCAGTACTTC. This translates into CASSLLRLVSPGFEQYF.